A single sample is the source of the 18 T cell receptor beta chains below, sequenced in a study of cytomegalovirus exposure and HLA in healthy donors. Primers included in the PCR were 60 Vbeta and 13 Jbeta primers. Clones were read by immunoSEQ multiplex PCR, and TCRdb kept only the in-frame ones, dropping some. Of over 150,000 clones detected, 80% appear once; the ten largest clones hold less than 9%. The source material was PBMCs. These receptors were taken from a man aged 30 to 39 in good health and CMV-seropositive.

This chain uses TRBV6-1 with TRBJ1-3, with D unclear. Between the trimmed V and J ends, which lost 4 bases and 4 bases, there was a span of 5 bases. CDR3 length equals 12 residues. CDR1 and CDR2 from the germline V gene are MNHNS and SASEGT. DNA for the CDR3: TGTGCCAGCAGTGCTGTAGGAAACACCATATATTTT. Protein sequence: CASSAVGNTIYF.

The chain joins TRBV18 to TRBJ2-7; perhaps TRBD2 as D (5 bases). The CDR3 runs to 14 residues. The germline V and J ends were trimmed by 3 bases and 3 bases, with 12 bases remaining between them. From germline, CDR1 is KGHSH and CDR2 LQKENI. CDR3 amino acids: CASSPRTEDYEQYF. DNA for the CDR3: TGTGCCAGCTCACCTCGGACTGAGGACTACGAGCAGTACTTC.

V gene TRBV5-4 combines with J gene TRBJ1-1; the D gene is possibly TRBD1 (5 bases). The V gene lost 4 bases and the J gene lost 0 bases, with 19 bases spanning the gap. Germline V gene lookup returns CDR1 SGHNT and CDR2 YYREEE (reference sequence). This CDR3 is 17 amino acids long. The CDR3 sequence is CASSRGGTPPMNTEAFF. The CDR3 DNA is TGTGCCAGCAGCCGGGGGGGGACCCCTCCTATGAACACTGAAGCTTTCTTT.

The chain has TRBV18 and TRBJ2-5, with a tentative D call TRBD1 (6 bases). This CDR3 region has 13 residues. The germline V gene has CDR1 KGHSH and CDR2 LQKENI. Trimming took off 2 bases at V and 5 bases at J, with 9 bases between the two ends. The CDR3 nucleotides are TGTGCCAGCTCACCATTTGACAGGGAGACCCAGTACTTC. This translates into CASSPFDRETQYF.

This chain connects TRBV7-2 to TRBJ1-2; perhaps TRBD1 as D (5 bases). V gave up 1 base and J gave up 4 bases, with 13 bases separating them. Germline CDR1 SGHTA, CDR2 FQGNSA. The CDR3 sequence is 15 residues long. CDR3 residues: CASSLEAGRAYGYTF. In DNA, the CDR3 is TGTGCCAGCAGCTTAGAAGCAGGGAGGGCCTATGGCTACACCTTC.

CDR3 sequence (DNA): TGTGCCAGCGGAGGAGGGGGGGCCTACGAGCAGTACTTC. This translates into CASGGGGAYEQYF. This rearrangement joins TRBV19 to TRBJ2-7; TRBD2 is a possible D gene (7 bases). V lost 9 bases and J lost 2, with 14 bases in between. The CDR3 is made up of 13 amino acids. Germline V gives CDR1 LNHDA, CDR2 SQIVND (reference sequence).

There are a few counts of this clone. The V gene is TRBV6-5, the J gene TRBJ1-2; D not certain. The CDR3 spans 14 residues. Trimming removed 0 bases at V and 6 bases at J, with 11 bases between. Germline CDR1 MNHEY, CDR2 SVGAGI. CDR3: CASSYSSSANGYTF. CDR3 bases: TGTGCCAGCAGTTACTCGAGTAGCGCCAATGGCTACACCTTC.

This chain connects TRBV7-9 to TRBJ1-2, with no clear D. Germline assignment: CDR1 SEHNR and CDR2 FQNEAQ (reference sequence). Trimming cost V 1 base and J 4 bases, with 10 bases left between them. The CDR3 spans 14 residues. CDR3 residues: CASSLGEVGYGYTF. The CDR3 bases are TGTGCCAGCAGCTTAGGTGAGGTGGGCTATGGCTACACCTTC.

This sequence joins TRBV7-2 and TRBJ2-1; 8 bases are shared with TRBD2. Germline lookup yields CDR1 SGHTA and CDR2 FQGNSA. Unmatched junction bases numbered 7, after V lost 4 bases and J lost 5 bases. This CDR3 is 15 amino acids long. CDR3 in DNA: TGTGCCAGCAGCTCCCAGACTAGCGTTAACAATGAGCAGTTCTTC. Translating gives CASSSQTSVNNEQFF.

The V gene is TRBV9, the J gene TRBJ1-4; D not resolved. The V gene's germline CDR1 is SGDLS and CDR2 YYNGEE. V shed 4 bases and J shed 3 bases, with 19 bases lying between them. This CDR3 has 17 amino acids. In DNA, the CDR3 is TGTGCCAGCAGCCCCTCGGCAGAGGCGAGGGCTAATGAAAAACTGTTTTTT. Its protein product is CASSPSAEARANEKLFF.

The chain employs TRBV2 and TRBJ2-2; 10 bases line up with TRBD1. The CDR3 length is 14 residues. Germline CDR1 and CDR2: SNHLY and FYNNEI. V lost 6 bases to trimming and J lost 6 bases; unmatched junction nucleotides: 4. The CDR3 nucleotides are TGTGCCAGCAGACGGGACAGGGGAGCCGGGGAGCTGTTTTTT. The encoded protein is CASRRDRGAGELFF.

The CDR3 is CASRQGLASKYEQYF. CDR3 DNA: TGTGCCAGCAGGCAGGGACTAGCCTCTAAGTACGAGCAGTACTTC. V and J are TRBV27 and TRBJ2-7; TRBD2 matches 9 bases. The CDR3 length is 15 residues. The J segment lost 4 bases and the V segment lost 6 bases, leaving 10 bases of the junction unmatched. Germline CDR1 and CDR2: MNHEY and SMNVEV (reference sequence).

CDR3 protein: CASSLDRGLETQYF. CDR3 bases: TGTGCCAGCAGCTTAGACAGGGGGCTAGAGACCCAGTACTTC. This chain uses TRBV11-2 with TRBJ2-5, with 8 bases identical to TRBD1. The CDR3 loop spans 14 amino acids. Germline CDR1 is SGHAT and CDR2 is FQNNGV. V was clipped by 0 bases and J by 4 bases; unmatched bases: 1.

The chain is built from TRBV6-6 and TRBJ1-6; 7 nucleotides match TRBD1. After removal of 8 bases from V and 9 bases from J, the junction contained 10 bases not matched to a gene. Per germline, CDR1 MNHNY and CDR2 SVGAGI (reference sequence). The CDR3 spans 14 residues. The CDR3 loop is CASQRGTVSSPLHF. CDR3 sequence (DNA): TGTGCCAGCCAGCGGGGGACAGTATCTTCACCCCTCCACTTT.

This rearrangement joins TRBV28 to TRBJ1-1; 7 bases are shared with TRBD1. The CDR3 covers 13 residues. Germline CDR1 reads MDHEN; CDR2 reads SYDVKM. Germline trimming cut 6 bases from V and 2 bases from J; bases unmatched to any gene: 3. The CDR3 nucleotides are TGTGCCAGCAGGAGACAGGGTAACACTGAAGCTTTCTTT. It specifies CASRRQGNTEAFF.

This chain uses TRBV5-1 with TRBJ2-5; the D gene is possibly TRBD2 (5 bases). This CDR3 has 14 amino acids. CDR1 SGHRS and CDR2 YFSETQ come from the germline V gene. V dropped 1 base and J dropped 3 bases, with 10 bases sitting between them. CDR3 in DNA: TGCGCCAGCAGCTTGAGAGGGCCAGAAGAGACCCAGTACTTC. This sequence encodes CASSLRGPEETQYF.

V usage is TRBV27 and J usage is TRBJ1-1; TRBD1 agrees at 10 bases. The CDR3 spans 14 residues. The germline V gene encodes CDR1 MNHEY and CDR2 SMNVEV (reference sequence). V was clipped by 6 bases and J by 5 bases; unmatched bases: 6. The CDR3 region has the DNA TGTGCCAGCAGGAGGGACAGGGGTTGGACTGAAGCTTTCTTT. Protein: CASRRDRGWTEAFF.

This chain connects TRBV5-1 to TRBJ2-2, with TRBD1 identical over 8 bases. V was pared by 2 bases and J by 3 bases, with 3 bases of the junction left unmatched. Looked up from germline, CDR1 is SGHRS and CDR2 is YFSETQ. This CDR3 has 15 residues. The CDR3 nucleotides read TGCGCCAGCAGCTTAGGACAGGGAGACACCGGGGAGCTGTTTTTT. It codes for CASSLGQGDTGELFF.